One and the same sample provided the 14 T cell receptor beta chains below, sequenced in a study of response to subunit inactivated influenza vaccine. MiXCR, run by TCRdb on the RT-PCR reads, gives a single entry per CDR3 protein. This table holds around 540,000 distinct CDR3 sequences, 12% found once. Sequenced here: PBMCs from blood, sampled on the day of vaccination. The receptors originated from a man aged 50 or older who received an inactivated influenza vaccine.

This clonotype was picked up many times. This chain links TRBV28 with TRBJ2-1; D call uncertain. Trimming left V 8 bases short and J 8 bases short, with 13 bases between. Per the germline V gene, CDR1 is MDHEN and CDR2 is SYDVKM. The CDR3 is 12 amino acids. The CDR3 region has the DNA TGTGCCAGCCAATTGAACGGGTATGAGCAGTTCTTC. It specifies CASQLNGYEQFF.

This clonotype has only a few counts. The gene calls are TRBV5-1 and TRBJ2-1; D is uncertain. The CDR3 has 11 residues. The germline gives CDR1 SGHRS, CDR2 YFSETQ. With 0 bases removed from V and 11 bases from J, the gap between germline ends came to 6 bases. The CDR3 DNA is TGCGCCAGCAGCTTGGAGATGAAGCAGTTCTTC. Translation: CASSLEMKQFF. Looking up the rest from reference TRBV5-1 and TRBJ2-1 gives the full variable domain: KAGVTQTPRYLIKTRGQQVTLSCSPISGHRSVSWYQQTPGQGLQFLFEYFSETQRNKGNFPGRFSGRQFSNSRSEMNVSTLELGDSALYLCASSLEMKQFFGPGTRLTVL.

As to this clonotype: At one boundary the junction diverges from the germline segment, which might be a read error. The J gene is TRBJ2-5, the V gene TRBV7-2, with D maybe TRBD1 (5 bases). The length of the CDR3 is 15 residues. Germline V gene data show CDR1 as SGHTA and CDR2 as FQGNSA. The CDR3 region has the DNA TGTGCCAGCAGCTTATATGGACACGTACAAGAGACCCAGTGCTTC. Protein product: CASSLYGHVQETQCF.

This clonotype has just a few counts. The chain has TRBV20-1 and TRBJ1-5; D possibly corresponds to TRBD1 (5 bases). The CDR3 consists of 13 residues. Trimming pared 5 bases from V and 1 base from J, leaving 9 bases between. Germline V CDR1 and CDR2: DFQATT, SNEGSKA (reference sequence). CDR3 bases: TGCAGTGCTCAGGGTGTAAGCAATCAGCCCCAGCATTTT. It yields the protein CSAQGVSNQPQHF.

This clonotype occurred a few times. The rearrangement joins TRBV5-5 to TRBJ2-2; 7 bases match TRBD2. The germline V gene has CDR1 SGHKS and CDR2 YYEKEE (reference sequence). The J segment lost 6 bases and the V segment lost 0 bases, leaving 5 bases of the junction unmatched. The CDR3 extends over 15 amino acids. CDR3 in DNA: TGTGCCAGCAGCTTGGAAGCCGCGGGAGCCGGGGAGCTGTTTTTT. Amino acid sequence: CASSLEAAGAGELFF.

This clonotype came up a few times. The chain links TRBV12-3 or TRBV12-4 to TRBJ1-5, with 9 bases that match TRBD1. V dropped 3 bases and J dropped 4; count of bases not matched to a gene: 4. This CDR3 region has 15 residues. The CDR3 protein is CASSLSQGANQPQHF. The CDR3 DNA sequence: TGTGCCAGCAGTTTGTCACAGGGGGCTAATCAGCCCCAGCATTTT.

CDR3 region: CSARGAGVGELFF. Written as DNA, the CDR3 is TGCAGTGCTAGAGGGGCAGGGGTCGGGGAGCTGTTTTTT. The genes are TRBV20-1 and TRBJ2-2, with D tentatively TRBD1 (6 bases). Trimming pared 1 base from V and 7 bases from J, leaving 10 bases between. The CDR3 spans 13 residues. Germline CDR1 reads DFQATT; CDR2 reads SNEGSKA (reference sequence).

This clonotype was counted a few times. The rearrangement uses TRBV7-7 and TRBJ2-1, with D unclear. With 1 base removed from V and 0 bases from J, the gap between germline ends came to 7 bases. Germline lookup yields CDR1 SSHAT and CDR2 FNYEAQ (reference sequence). The CDR3 contains 15 residues. The CDR3 coding sequence is TGTGCCAGCAGCTTAGGAGCTTACTCCTACAATGAGCAGTTCTTC. It specifies CASSLGAYSYNEQFF.

This clonotype was seen a handful of times. This rearrangement joins TRBV5-1 to TRBJ1-4; TRBD1 agrees at 11 bases. CDR1 is SGHRS and CDR2 is YFSETQ in the germline V gene. The CDR3 spans 15 residues. The V and J ends lost 4 bases and 8 bases, in that order; junction bases with no gene match: 7. The CDR3 DNA is TGCGCCAGCAGCGGAGCCGGGACAGGGGGAGAAAAACTGTTTTTT. It yields the protein CASSGAGTGGEKLFF.

The CDR3 DNA sequence: TGTGCCAGCAGCTCAGAAGCGGGCTACGCCTACGAGCAGTACTTC. Amino acids: CASSSEAGYAYEQYF. This chain connects TRBV5-5 to TRBJ2-7, with D possibly being TRBD2 (6 bases). V lost 3 bases and J lost 2, with 15 bases in between. The CDR3 extends over 15 amino acids. Per the germline V gene, CDR1 is SGHKS and CDR2 is YYEKEE (reference sequence).

This clonotype was picked up a small number of times. The chain recombines TRBV27 with TRBJ1-6; a weak D match, TRBD1 (5 bases). Germline V gene data show CDR1 as MNHEY and CDR2 as SMNVEV (reference sequence). V lost 10 bases to trimming and J lost 8 bases, with 12 bases between them. There are 12 residues in the CDR3. The CDR3 here is CATKRGDSPLHF. The CDR3 coding sequence is TGTGCCACAAAACGGGGCGATTCACCCCTCCACTTT.

The gene calls are TRBV5-5 and TRBJ1-4, with unresolved D. Trimming shortened V by 5 bases and J by 7 bases, and 9 bases separated the two germline ends. From germline, CDR1 is SGHKS and CDR2 YYEKEE (reference sequence). The CDR3 length is 12 residues. The CDR3 protein is CASRSPGEKLFF. The CDR3 bases are TGTGCCAGCAGGTCACCGGGTGAAAAACTGTTTTTT.

There are a few counts of this clonotype. The chain combines TRBV24-1 with TRBJ2-5; the D call may be TRBD1 or TRBD2 (6 bases each). Germline V gene sequence: CDR1 KGHDR, CDR2 SFDVKD. Trimming took 0 bases from V and 5 from J, leaving 12 bases between them. The CDR3 is made up of 15 amino acids. The CDR3 region is CATSDLRRGDETQYF. CDR3 nucleotide sequence: TGTGCCACCAGTGATTTGAGGAGGGGGGACGAGACCCAGTACTTC.

The V gene is TRBV5-1, the J gene TRBJ2-1, with D possibly being TRBD1 (6 bases). Germline V lookup: CDR1 SGHRS, CDR2 YFSETQ. The V end was cut by 0 bases, the J end by 9 bases, with 13 bases between. CDR3 length: 14 amino acids. The CDR3 nucleotides read TGCGCCAGCAGCTTGGCCTCCCAGGGGAGTGAGCAGTTCTTC. Its translation is CASSLASQGSEQFF.